This T cell receptor beta chain emerged from a study of T cells in Graves' hyperthyroidism and ophthalmopathy. Study outcomes and limitations: Among clonotypes expanded in thyroid above 0.001, most were also found in blood.

This clonotype was observed many times. As yet, its antigen is unknown. Amplification yielded TCR beta CDR3 regions, with RNA transcripts as the source. Initially, a first-round RT-PCR of the TCR CDR3 employed the HTBI primer set. TCRdb independently ran MiXCR on the multiplex PCR reads; one entry per CDR3 protein. The sample lists roughly 380,000 distinct CDR3 sequences, approximately 19% seen once, with 3% to 4.5% in the top ten. Isolation of PBMCs was performed on 9.5 to 10 ml fresh peripheral blood. V lost 5 bases, J lost 3 bases, and 14 bases lay in between. The CDR3 spans 16 residues. Germline-derived CDR1 and CDR2 are MNHNS and SASEGT.

The sequence was obtained from a woman between 18 and 30 years old with Graves' hyperthyroidism. This rearrangement joins TRBV6-1 to TRBJ2-6; tentative D call: TRBD1 (5 bases). Sequencing was done on a sample of blood. In DNA form, the CDR3 reads TGTGCCAGCAGTCCTACAGGTATCTTTGGGGCCAACGTCCTGACTTTC. As protein: CASSPTGIFGANVLTF.